This T cell receptor (beta chain) derives from a study of blood T cells in healthy people across ages. It was with a sample-barcoded 5' primer and a J-beta primer mix that a second PCR of about 6 to 12 cycles was run. Every individual sample yielded 2.5 million or more paired-end reads (each containing CDR3). One entry per CDR3 protein results from TCRdb running MiXCR on the 5' RACE reads. The sample holds about 670,000 distinct CDR3 sequences, approximately 52% seen once. This clonotype was counted a few times. Its matching antigen is unknown. Study results and caveats: From one million sequenced T cells, diversity estimates were lower bounds. Age showed a roughly linear inverse relationship with TCR beta diversity per million T cells.

Germline assignment: CDR1 DFQATT and CDR2 SNEGSKA (reference sequence). There are 14 residues in the CDR3. V gave up 6 bases and J gave up 4 bases, with 16 bases separating them. The TCR comes from a woman of 80 years or more in good health. V and J are TRBV20-1 and TRBJ1-5; D remains ambiguous. The sample was blood. For the CDR3, the DNA is TGCAGTGCCGCTCCGAAGGTATCTAATCAGCCCCAGCATTTT. Translating gives CSAAPKVSNQPQHF.